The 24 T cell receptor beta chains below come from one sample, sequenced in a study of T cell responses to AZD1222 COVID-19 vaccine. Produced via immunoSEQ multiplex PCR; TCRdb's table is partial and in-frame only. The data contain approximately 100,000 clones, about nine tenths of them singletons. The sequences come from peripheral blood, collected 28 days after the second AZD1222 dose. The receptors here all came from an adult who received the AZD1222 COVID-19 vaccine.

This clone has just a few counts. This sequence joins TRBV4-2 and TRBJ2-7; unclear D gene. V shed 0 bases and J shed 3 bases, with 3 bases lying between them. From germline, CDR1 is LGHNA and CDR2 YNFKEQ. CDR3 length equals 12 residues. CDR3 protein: CASSQEHYEQYF. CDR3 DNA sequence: TGTGCCAGCAGCCAAGAACACTACGAGCAGTACTTC.

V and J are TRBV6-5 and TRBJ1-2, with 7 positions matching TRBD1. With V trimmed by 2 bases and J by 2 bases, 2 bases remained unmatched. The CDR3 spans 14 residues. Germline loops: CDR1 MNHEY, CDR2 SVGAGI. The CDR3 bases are TGTGCCAGCAGTTACGCGACAGGGAACTATGGCTACACCTTC. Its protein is CASSYATGNYGYTF.

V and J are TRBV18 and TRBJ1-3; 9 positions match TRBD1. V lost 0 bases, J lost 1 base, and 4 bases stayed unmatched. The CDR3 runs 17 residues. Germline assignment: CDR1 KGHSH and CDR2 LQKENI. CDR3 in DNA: TGTGCCAGCTCACCACCGGACAGGGGAGGGTCTGGAAACACCATATATTTT. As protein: CASSPPDRGGSGNTIYF.

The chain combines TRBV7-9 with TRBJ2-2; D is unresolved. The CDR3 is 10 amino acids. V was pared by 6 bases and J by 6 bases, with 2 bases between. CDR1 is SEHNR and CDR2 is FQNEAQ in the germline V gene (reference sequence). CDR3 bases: TGTGCCAGCAGTGCCGGGGAGCTGTTTTTT. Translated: CASSAGELFF.

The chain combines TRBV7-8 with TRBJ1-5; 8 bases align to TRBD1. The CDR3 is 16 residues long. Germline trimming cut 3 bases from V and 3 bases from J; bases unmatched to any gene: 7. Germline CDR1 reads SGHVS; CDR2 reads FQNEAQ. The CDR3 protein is CASSLEGQANNQPQHF. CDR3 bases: TGTGCCAGCAGCTTGGAGGGACAGGCTAACAATCAGCCCCAGCATTTT.

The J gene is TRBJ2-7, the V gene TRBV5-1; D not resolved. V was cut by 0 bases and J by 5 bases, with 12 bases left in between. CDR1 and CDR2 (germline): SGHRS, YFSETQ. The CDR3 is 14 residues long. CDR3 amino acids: CASSLEGAVDEQYF. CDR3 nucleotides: TGCGCCAGCAGCTTGGAGGGTGCCGTTGACGAGCAGTACTTC. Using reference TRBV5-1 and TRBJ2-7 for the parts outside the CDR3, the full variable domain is KAGVTQTPRYLIKTRGQQVTLSCSPISGHRSVSWYQQTPGQGLQFLFEYFSETQRNKGNFPGRFSGRQFSNSRSEMNVSTLELGDSALYLCASSLEGAVDEQYFGPGTRLTVT.

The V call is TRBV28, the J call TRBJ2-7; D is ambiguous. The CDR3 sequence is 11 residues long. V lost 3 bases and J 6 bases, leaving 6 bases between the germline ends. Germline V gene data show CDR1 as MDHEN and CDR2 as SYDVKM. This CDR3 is CASSLGAEQYF. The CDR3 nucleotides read TGTGCCAGCAGTTTGGGCGCCGAGCAGTACTTC. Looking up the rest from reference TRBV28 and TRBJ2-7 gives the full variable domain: DVKVTQSSRYLVKRTGEKVFLECVQDMDHENMFWYRQDPGLGLRLIYFSYDVKMKEKGDIPEGYSVSREKKERFSLILESASTNQTSMYLCASSLGAEQYFGPGTRLTVT.

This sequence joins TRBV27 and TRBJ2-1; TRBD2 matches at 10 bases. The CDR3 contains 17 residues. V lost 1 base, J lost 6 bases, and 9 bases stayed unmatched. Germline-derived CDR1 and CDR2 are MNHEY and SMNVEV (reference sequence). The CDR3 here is CASSLWVSGGILNEQFF. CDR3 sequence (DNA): TGTGCCAGCAGTTTATGGGTTAGCGGGGGGATCCTCAATGAGCAGTTCTTC.

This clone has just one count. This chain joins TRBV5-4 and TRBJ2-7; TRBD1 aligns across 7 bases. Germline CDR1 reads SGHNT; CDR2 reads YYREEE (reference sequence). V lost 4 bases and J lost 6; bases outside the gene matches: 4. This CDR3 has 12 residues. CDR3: CASSVHRGEQYF. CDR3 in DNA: TGTGCCAGCAGCGTTCACAGGGGCGAGCAGTACTTC.

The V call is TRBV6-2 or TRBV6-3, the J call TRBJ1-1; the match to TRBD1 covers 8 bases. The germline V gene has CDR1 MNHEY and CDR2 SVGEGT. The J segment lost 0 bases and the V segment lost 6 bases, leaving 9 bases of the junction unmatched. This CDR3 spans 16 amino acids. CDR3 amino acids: CASSLQGVRVNTEAFF. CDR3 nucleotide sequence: TGTGCCAGCAGCCTACAGGGGGTCAGGGTGAACACTGAAGCTTTCTTT.

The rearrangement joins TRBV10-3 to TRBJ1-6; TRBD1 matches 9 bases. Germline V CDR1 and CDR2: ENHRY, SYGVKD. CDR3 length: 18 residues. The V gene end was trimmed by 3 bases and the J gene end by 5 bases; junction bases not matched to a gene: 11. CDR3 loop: CAISESSSGTGNNSPLHF. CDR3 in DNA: TGTGCCATCAGTGAATCAAGCTCCGGGACAGGGAATAATTCACCCCTCCACTTT.

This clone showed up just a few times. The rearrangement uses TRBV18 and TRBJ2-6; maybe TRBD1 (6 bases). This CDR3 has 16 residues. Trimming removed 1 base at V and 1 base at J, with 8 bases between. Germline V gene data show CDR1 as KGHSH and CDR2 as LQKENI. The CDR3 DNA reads TGTGCCAGCTCACCACTCAGGGGTTCTGGGGCCAACGTCCTGACTTTC. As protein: CASSPLRGSGANVLTF. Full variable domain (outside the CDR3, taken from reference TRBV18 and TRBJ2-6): NAGVMQNPRHLVRRRGQEARLRCSPMKGHSHVYWYRQLPEEGLKFMVYLQKENIIDESGMPKERFSAEFPKEGPSILRIQQVVRGDSAAYFCASSPLRGSGANVLTFGAGSRLTVL.

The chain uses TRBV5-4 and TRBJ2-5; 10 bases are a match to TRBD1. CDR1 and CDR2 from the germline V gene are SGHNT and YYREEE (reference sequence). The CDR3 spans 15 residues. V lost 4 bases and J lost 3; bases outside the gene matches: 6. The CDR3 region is CASSRGQGSEETQYF. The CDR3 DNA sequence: TGTGCCAGCAGCAGGGGACAGGGGAGCGAAGAGACCCAGTACTTC.

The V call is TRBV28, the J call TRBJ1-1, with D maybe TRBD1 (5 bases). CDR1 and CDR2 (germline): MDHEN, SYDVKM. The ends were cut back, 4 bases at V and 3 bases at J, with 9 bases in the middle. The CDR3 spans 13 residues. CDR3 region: CASSSGGYTEAFF. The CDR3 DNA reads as TGTGCCAGCAGTTCCGGGGGGTACACTGAAGCTTTCTTT. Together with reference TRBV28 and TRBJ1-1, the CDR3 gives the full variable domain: DVKVTQSSRYLVKRTGEKVFLECVQDMDHENMFWYRQDPGLGLRLIYFSYDVKMKEKGDIPEGYSVSREKKERFSLILESASTNQTSMYLCASSSGGYTEAFFGQGTRLTVV.

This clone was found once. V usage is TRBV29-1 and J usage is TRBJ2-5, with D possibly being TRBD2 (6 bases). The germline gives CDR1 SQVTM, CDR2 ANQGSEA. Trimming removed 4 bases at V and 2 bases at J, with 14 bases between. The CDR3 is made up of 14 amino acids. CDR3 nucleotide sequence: TGCAGCGTTGCCTTGCGGGGACCACAAGAGACCCAGTACTTC. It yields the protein CSVALRGPQETQYF.

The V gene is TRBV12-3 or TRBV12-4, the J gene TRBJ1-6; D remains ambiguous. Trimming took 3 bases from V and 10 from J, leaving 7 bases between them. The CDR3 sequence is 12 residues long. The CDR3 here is CASSFSGSPLHF. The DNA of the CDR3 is TGTGCCAGCAGTTTTTCCGGGTCACCCCTCCACTTT.

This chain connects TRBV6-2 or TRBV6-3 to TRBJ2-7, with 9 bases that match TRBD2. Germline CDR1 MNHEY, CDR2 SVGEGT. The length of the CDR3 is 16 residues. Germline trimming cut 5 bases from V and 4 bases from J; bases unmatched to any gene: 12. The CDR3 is CASSPLLAGLHYEQYF. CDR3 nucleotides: TGTGCCAGCAGTCCGCTTCTAGCGGGGCTACATTACGAGCAGTACTTC.

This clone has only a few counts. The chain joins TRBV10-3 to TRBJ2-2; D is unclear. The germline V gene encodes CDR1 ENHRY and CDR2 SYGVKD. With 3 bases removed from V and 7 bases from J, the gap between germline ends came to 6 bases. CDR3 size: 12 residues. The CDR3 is CAISEIVGELFF. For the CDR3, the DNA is TGTGCCATCAGTGAAATAGTCGGGGAGCTGTTTTTT.

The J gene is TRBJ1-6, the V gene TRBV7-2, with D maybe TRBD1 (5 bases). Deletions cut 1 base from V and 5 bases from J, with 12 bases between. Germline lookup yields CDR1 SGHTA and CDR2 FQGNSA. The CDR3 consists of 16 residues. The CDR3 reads CASSLGQGGNNSPLHF. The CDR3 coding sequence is TGTGCCAGCAGCTTAGGTCAGGGCGGCAATAATTCACCCCTCCACTTT.

The CDR3 region is CASRRTGGYTEAFF. The DNA for the CDR3 is TGTGCCAGCAGACGGACAGGGGGTTACACTGAAGCTTTCTTT. The J gene is TRBJ1-1, the V gene TRBV6-5, with TRBD1 matching over 10 bases. The CDR3 has 14 amino acids. The V segment lost 6 bases and the J segment 3 bases; nucleotides outside the gene matches: 4. The germline V gene encodes CDR1 MNHEY and CDR2 SVGAGI.

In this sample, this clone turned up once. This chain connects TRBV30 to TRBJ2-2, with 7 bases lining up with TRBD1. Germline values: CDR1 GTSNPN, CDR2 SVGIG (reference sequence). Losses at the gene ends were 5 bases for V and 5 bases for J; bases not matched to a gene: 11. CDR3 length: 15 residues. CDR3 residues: CAWATAQGWTGELFF. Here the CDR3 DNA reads TGTGCCTGGGCCACCGCACAGGGGTGGACCGGGGAGCTGTTTTTT.

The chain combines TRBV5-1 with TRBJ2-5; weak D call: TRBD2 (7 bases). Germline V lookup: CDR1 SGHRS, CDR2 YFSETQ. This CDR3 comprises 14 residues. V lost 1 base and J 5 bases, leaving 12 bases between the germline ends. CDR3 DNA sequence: TGCGCCAGCAGCTTGTCCAGGGGAGGGGAGACCCAGTACTTC. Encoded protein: CASSLSRGGETQYF.

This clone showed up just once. The CDR3 reads CASSGTGQGGDYGYTF. CDR3 coding DNA: TGTGCCAGCTCAGGCACGGGCCAGGGTGGGGACTATGGCTACACCTTC. This chain links TRBV18 with TRBJ1-2, with D tentatively TRBD1 (5 bases). V was pared by 5 bases and J by 3 bases, with 19 bases between. The germline V gene encodes CDR1 KGHSH and CDR2 LQKENI. CDR3 length equals 16 residues. Supplemented by reference TRBV18 and TRBJ1-2, the full variable domain reads NAGVMQNPRHLVRRRGQEARLRCSPMKGHSHVYWYRQLPEEGLKFMVYLQKENIIDESGMPKERFSAEFPKEGPSILRIQQVVRGDSAAYFCASSGTGQGGDYGYTFGSGTRLTVV.

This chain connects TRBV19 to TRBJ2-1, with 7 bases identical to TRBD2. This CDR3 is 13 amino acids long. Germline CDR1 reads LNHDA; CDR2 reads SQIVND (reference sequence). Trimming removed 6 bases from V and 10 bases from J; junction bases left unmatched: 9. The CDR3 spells CASSRPAGGEQFF. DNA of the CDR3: TGTGCCAGTAGCAGGCCTGCCGGGGGGGAGCAGTTCTTC.